This T cell receptor beta chain originates from a study of graft-versus-host responses after intestinal transplantation. At the level of the study: Once they had received anti-thymocyte globulin induction, all recipients took tacrolimus and steroids for two to three years.

Points on this clone: The antigen is undetermined.

The data were produced by immunoSEQ multiplex PCR, yet TCRdb's version contains in-frame clones alone and is incomplete. The table includes more than 95,000 clones, about 90% detected once. The CDR3 spans 17 residues. Germline V CDR1 and CDR2: MRHNA, SNTAGT. V lost 6 bases, J lost 2 bases, and 11 bases stayed unmatched. Whole-study findings and limits: Among recipient marrow samples, GvH clones were found; some appeared first in ileum or blood.

The sequence was obtained from a human donor who received an intestinal transplant. The rearrangement links TRBV6-4 to TRBJ2-3; 10 bases are a match to TRBD2. The input for sequencing was unstimulated CD4+ T cells sorted from spleen or lymph node cells, taken before intestinal transplant. CDR3 protein: CASRPSASGGYTDTQYF. CDR3 coding DNA: TGTGCCAGCAGGCCTTCAGCTAGCGGGGGATACACAGATACGCAGTATTTT.